Each of the 29 T cell receptor beta chains below was sequenced from the same sample in a study of blood T cells in healthy people across ages. Through a sample-barcoded 5' primer and a J-beta primer mix, a second PCR was run for 7 to 11 cycles. TCRdb re-analysed the 5' RACE reads in MiXCR, keeping a single row per CDR3 protein. The sample shows under 2,000,000 distinct CDR3 sequences, around 50% of them seen only once. The sequencing input was blood. The receptors were gathered from a woman between 40 and 55 years old in good health.

This clonotype was counted many times. The CDR3 here is CSARGLAGETQYF. Here the CDR3 DNA reads TGCAGTGCTAGGGGACTAGCGGGAGAGACCCAGTACTTC. The chain recombines TRBV20-1 with TRBJ2-5, with 12 positions matching TRBD2. Per germline, CDR1 DFQATT and CDR2 SNEGSKA (reference sequence). CDR3 length: 13 residues. V dropped 3 bases and J dropped 4; count of bases not matched to a gene: 0.

This clonotype was found a few times. The chain is built from TRBV6-5 and TRBJ1-2, with 7 bases that match TRBD1. The length of the CDR3 is 15 residues. CDR1 and CDR2 (germline): MNHEY, SVGAGI. The V and J ends lost 3 bases and 8 bases, in that order; junction bases with no gene match: 12. Here the CDR3 reads CASSYGTARSEGYTF. The CDR3 region has the DNA TGTGCCAGCAGTTATGGGACAGCCAGGTCGGAAGGCTACACCTTC.

The rearrangement joins TRBV18 to TRBJ2-7; weak D call: TRBD1 (5 bases). The J call may not be correct, given that the DNA end is closer to TRBJ2-5. Germline V gene lookup returns CDR1 KGHSH and CDR2 LQKENI. The CDR3 sequence is 15 residues long. CDR3: CASSPVTANGETQYF. The CDR3 region has the DNA TGTGCCAGCTCACCAGTGACAGCTAACGGGGAGACCCAGTACTTC.

There are a few counts of this clonotype. This chain links TRBV6-5 with TRBJ1-2; 7 positions agree with TRBD1. Germline V lookup: CDR1 MNHEY, CDR2 SVGAGI. V lost 6 bases to trimming and J lost 2 bases; unmatched junction nucleotides: 12. The CDR3 covers 16 residues. The CDR3 protein is CASRLQGRKGNYGYTF. CDR3 nucleotides: TGTGCCAGCAGATTACAGGGGAGAAAGGGAAACTATGGCTACACCTTC.

The CDR3 region has the DNA TGTGCCAGCAGTTTTTTTCTGGGGCCGCAGGGCGATGAGCAGTACTTC. Its protein product is CASSFFLGPQGDEQYF. The chain is built from TRBV12-3 or TRBV12-4 and TRBJ2-5; tentatively, D is TRBD1 (5 bases). The V end lost 3 bases, the J end lost 11 bases, and 25 bases lay between the germline ends. The CDR3 has 16 residues.

This chain joins TRBV12-3 or TRBV12-4 and TRBJ1-5, with D possibly matching TRBD1 (5 bases). Trimming pared 3 bases from V and 5 bases from J, leaving 11 bases between. This CDR3 spans 14 amino acids. The CDR3 nucleotides are TGTGCCAGCAGTTTCTGGGGGAATTATCAGCCCCAGCATTTT. Protein product: CASSFWGNYQPQHF.

The chain joins TRBV27 to TRBJ2-1; 8 bases agree with TRBD1. The CDR3 is 17 amino acids. J lost 4 bases, V lost 0 bases, and 8 bases had no gene match. CDR1 is MNHEY, CDR2 SMNVEV, per germline (reference sequence). The CDR3 sequence is CASSLSPQGARYNEQFF. CDR3 nucleotides: TGTGCCAGCAGTTTATCTCCCCAGGGGGCCAGGTACAATGAGCAGTTCTTC.

The chain links TRBV5-1 to TRBJ2-7, with D perhaps given as TRBD1 or TRBD2 (5 bases each). Between the trimmed V and J ends, which lost 1 base and 2 bases, there was a span of 16 bases. The CDR3 is 16 residues long. CDR1 is SGHRS and CDR2 is YFSETQ in the germline V gene. The CDR3: CASSLSFVRGPYEQYF. In DNA, the CDR3 is TGCGCCAGCAGCTTGTCATTCGTTCGGGGCCCCTACGAGCAGTACTTC.

This clonotype was counted a few times. The rearrangement uses TRBV9 and TRBJ2-1; no clear D gene. The CDR3 sequence is 16 residues long. CDR1 SGDLS and CDR2 YYNGEE come from the germline V gene. V lost 0 bases and J 0 bases, leaving 10 bases between the germline ends. CDR3 DNA sequence: TGTGCCAGCAGCGTAGCTTTGGAGAGCTCCTACAATGAGCAGTTCTTC. The encoded protein is CASSVALESSYNEQFF. The whole variable domain, remainder taken from reference TRBV9 and TRBJ2-1, is DSGVTQTPKHLITATGQRVTLRCSPRSGDLSVYWYQQSLDQGLQFLIQYYNGEERAKGNILERFSAQQFPDLHSELNLSSLELGDSALYFCASSVALESSYNEQFFGPGTRLTVL.

With respect to this clonotype: This may arise from a read error, as a much more abundant clone is one base away. The V and J genes are TRBV20-1 and TRBJ2-1, with 11 bases fitting TRBD2. The DNA end lines up better with TRBJ2-7; the J call may be wrong. The CDR3 has 17 residues. The V gene's germline CDR1 is DFQATT and CDR2 SNEGSKA (reference sequence). The CDR3 DNA is TGCAGTGCTAGAGAACAAGTAGCGGGGGGGATATACAATGAGCAGTACTTC. It specifies CSAREQVAGGIYNEQYF.

This rearrangement joins TRBV2 to TRBJ1-4; D possibly corresponds to TRBD1 (6 bases). Germline-derived CDR1 and CDR2 are SNHLY and FYNNEI. This CDR3 contains 16 residues. Trimming shortened V by 0 bases and J by 7 bases, and 15 bases separated the two germline ends. The CDR3 reads CASSEALRGGVEKLFF. CDR3 bases: TGTGCCAGCAGTGAAGCGCTTCGGGGGGGCGTTGAAAAACTGTTTTTT.

The chain recombines TRBV12-3 or TRBV12-4 with TRBJ2-7, with D possibly TRBD1 on 6 matching bases. The DNA end favors TRBJ2-4, so the J call may be wrong. This CDR3 contains 16 residues. This CDR3 reads CASSCDRTLGKNIQYF. CDR3 bases: TGTGCCAGCAGTTGCGACAGGACACTAGGCAAAAACATTCAGTACTTC.

The J gene is TRBJ1-2, the V gene TRBV6-5; D is perhaps TRBD1 (5 bases). CDR1 MNHEY and CDR2 SVGAGI come from the germline V gene. The V end lost 2 bases, the J end lost 0 bases, and 10 bases lay between the germline ends. The CDR3 contains 15 residues. CDR3 residues: CASSYTGTANYGYTF. For the CDR3, the DNA is TGTGCCAGCAGTTACACGGGGACCGCTAACTATGGCTACACCTTC.

For this clonotype: One junction end does not reproduce the germline sequence, and a read error may be involved. The chain employs TRBV20-1 and TRBJ1-1; possible D gene TRBD1, 6 bases. The CDR3 is 14 amino acids. Germline-derived CDR1 and CDR2 are DFQATT and SNEGSKA (reference sequence). The CDR3 nucleotides read TGCAGTGCTCGAGATACAGGGATGAACACTGAAGCTTTCTTT. Amino acids: CSARDTGMNTEAFF.

This chain joins TRBV20-1 and TRBJ2-5; perhaps D is TRBD1 or TRBD2 (5 bases each). Per the germline V gene, CDR1 is DFQATT and CDR2 is SNEGSKA (reference sequence). This CDR3 is built from 15 residues. Deletions cut 7 bases from V and 0 bases from J, with 18 bases between. DNA for the CDR3: TGCAGTGTCCCTGGGGGTGGACCGTACCAAGAGACCCAGTACTTC. Translated, it gives CSVPGGGPYQETQYF.

This clonotype was picked up a small number of times. This sequence joins TRBV20-1 and TRBJ2-1, with a tentative D call TRBD1 (7 bases). Germline V CDR1 and CDR2: DFQATT, SNEGSKA (reference sequence). V lost 3 bases to trimming and J lost 4 bases, with 13 bases between them. The CDR3 spans 14 residues. CDR3 protein: CSASARGRYNEQFF. The CDR3 nucleotides read TGCAGTGCTAGCGCCAGGGGGAGGTACAATGAGCAGTTCTTC.

The genes are TRBV5-1 and TRBJ2-1, with TRBD1 identical over 10 bases. This CDR3 has 16 residues. Germline CDR1 and CDR2: SGHRS and YFSETQ. J was trimmed by 6 bases and V by 5 bases; bases with no gene match: 11. The CDR3 DNA is TGCGCCAGCAGAATTAGGGGGACAGGGGACCGCAATGAGCAGTTCTTC. This sequence encodes CASRIRGTGDRNEQFF. The complete variable domain, with remaining parts taken from reference TRBV5-1 and TRBJ2-1, reads KAGVTQTPRYLIKTRGQQVTLSCSPISGHRSVSWYQQTPGQGLQFLFEYFSETQRNKGNFPGRFSGRQFSNSRSEMNVSTLELGDSALYLCASRIRGTGDRNEQFFGPGTRLTVL.

The rearrangement uses TRBV5-1 and TRBJ2-4, with TRBD1 identical over 7 bases. Germline V lookup: CDR1 SGHRS, CDR2 YFSETQ. The CDR3 loop spans 16 amino acids. The ends lost 0 bases at V and 2 bases at J; junction bases unmatched: 5. For the CDR3, the DNA is TGCGCCAGCAGCTTGGCACAGGGGATGACCAAAAACATTCAGTACTTC. It specifies CASSLAQGMTKNIQYF.

The rearrangement uses TRBV18 and TRBJ1-4, with D tentatively TRBD1 (5 bases). The germline V gene encodes CDR1 KGHSH and CDR2 LQKENI. The CDR3 is 14 amino acids. V was shortened by 0 bases and J by 5 bases, with 7 bases between the two germline ends. In DNA form, the CDR3 reads TGTGCCAGCTCACCACCGTGGGGGAATGAAAAACTGTTTTTT. The encoded protein is CASSPPWGNEKLFF.

The table lists this clonotype with a few counts. The chain combines TRBV2 with TRBJ2-5, with 10 positions matching TRBD1. V trimming: 3 bases; J trimming: 5 bases; junction bases outside the gene matches: 6. CDR1 is SNHLY, CDR2 FYNNEI, per germline. There are 15 residues in the CDR3. The CDR3 spells CASSDWDRGGETQYF. As DNA, the CDR3 is TGTGCCAGCAGTGATTGGGACAGGGGTGGGGAGACCCAGTACTTC.

V is TRBV5-5 and J is TRBJ1-4; D is ambiguous. CDR1 and CDR2 (germline): SGHKS, YYEKEE (reference sequence). Trimming removed 1 base from V and 7 bases from J, with 11 bases in between. The CDR3 consists of 14 residues. CDR3 residues: CASSLTVGSEKLFF. CDR3 sequence (DNA): TGTGCCAGCAGCTTGACTGTGGGGAGTGAAAAACTGTTTTTT.

V is TRBV20-1 and J is TRBJ2-5; 9 bases match TRBD2. The V segment lost 0 bases and the J segment 0 bases; nucleotides outside the gene matches: 2. Germline CDR1 is DFQATT and CDR2 is SNEGSKA (reference sequence). CDR3 length: 15 residues. CDR3 amino acids: CSARDAGGYQETQYF. Written as DNA, the CDR3 is TGCAGTGCTAGAGATGCGGGGGGGTACCAAGAGACCCAGTACTTC.

This chain joins TRBV27 and TRBJ2-7, with D maybe TRBD1 (6 bases). V dropped 5 bases and J dropped 5 bases, with 13 bases sitting between them. CDR1 and CDR2 (germline): MNHEY, SMNVEV (reference sequence). This CDR3 comprises 13 residues. CDR3 in DNA: TGTGCCAGCAGTCGAGGGACAACAGACGAGCAGTACTTC. This encodes CASSRGTTDEQYF.

This clonotype was seen only a few times. This chain joins TRBV20-1 and TRBJ2-1; D unclear. The length of the CDR3 is 11 residues. Germline CDR1 and CDR2: DFQATT and SNEGSKA (reference sequence). This CDR3 reads CSTPSYNEQFF. CDR3 nucleotides: TGCAGCACACCTTCCTACAATGAGCAGTTCTTC.

This clonotype turned up a few times. This chain joins TRBV28 and TRBJ2-7, with no clear D. The CDR3 length is 13 residues. The V gene lost 4 bases and the J gene lost 6 bases, with 13 bases spanning the gap. Germline CDR1 reads MDHEN; CDR2 reads SYDVKM. As DNA, the CDR3 is TGTGCCAGCAGTTCCCCGTCATCCGGCGAGCAGTACTTC. It translates to CASSSPSSGEQYF.

The chain joins TRBV5-5 to TRBJ2-3, with 7 positions matching TRBD1. Losses at the gene ends were 4 bases for V and 2 bases for J; bases not matched to a gene: 4. CDR3 size: 14 residues. The germline gives CDR1 SGHKS, CDR2 YYEKEE (reference sequence). Here the CDR3 DNA reads TGTGCCAGCAGCATGGACAGGCACACAGATACGCAGTATTTT. It encodes CASSMDRHTDTQYF.

The chain couples TRBV12-3 or TRBV12-4 to TRBJ2-3; D gene unclear. Deletions cut 3 bases from V and 7 bases from J, with 2 bases between. CDR3 length equals 10 residues. The CDR3 spells CASSFNTQYF. The CDR3 region has the DNA TGTGCCAGCAGTTTTAATACGCAGTATTTT.

The V gene is TRBV20-1, the J gene TRBJ2-2, with no clear D. CDR3 size: 13 residues. Trimming stripped 0 bases from V and 4 bases from J, with 6 bases between. Germline V gene lookup returns CDR1 DFQATT and CDR2 SNEGSKA (reference sequence). The CDR3 bases are TGCAGTGCTAGAGATGAAGCCACCGGGGAGCTGTTTTTT. Amino acids: CSARDEATGELFF.

The CDR3 DNA reads TGCAGTGCGAGGAAGGGGCCGAGCTCCTACAATGAGCAGTTCTTC. This gives the protein CSARKGPSSYNEQFF. The rearrangement joins TRBV20-1 to TRBJ2-1; a possible D gene is TRBD1 (5 bases). V was shortened by 6 bases and J by 0 bases, with 15 bases between the two germline ends. This CDR3 is 15 amino acids long. Germline V CDR1 and CDR2: DFQATT, SNEGSKA (reference sequence).